The entry below gives a single T cell receptor (beta chain) sequence along with its context. This sample is part of a study of cytomegalovirus exposure and HLA in healthy donors. Researchers ran the PCR with 60 Vbeta and 13 Jbeta primers. Profiled with immunoSEQ multiplex PCR; TCRdb holds only in-frame clones, not every one. The repertoire holds 200,000 to 250,000 clones, around 82% seen once, with about 2.7% in the top ten. The V gene lost 9 bases and the J gene lost 4 bases, with 12 bases spanning the gap. CDR1 ENHRY and CDR2 SYGVKD come from the germline V gene. The CDR3 totals 13 residues. The receptor was derived from a woman in her thirties in good health and CMV-seronegative. This chain links TRBV10-3 with TRBJ2-2; possible D gene TRBD1, 6 bases. Specimen: PBMCs. CDR3 region: CAISGTSTGELFF. For the CDR3, the DNA is TGTGCCATTTCCGGGACATCCACCGGGGAGCTGTTTTTT.